The T cell receptor (beta chain) under discussion was sequenced for a study of cytomegalovirus exposure and HLA in healthy donors. In the study overall: The roughly 100 million unique TCR beta sequences, from 150 million to 200 million T cells, were found by an earlier analysis.

Concerning this clone: Its specificity is unknown.

The study's findings and limits: An analysis was carried out at a later point. It showed that HLA-associated TCR beta chains were more clonally expanded than equally common non-associated chains. Rare TCR sequences predominated, though certain public TCRs were found in many donors. Segments of the TCR beta V type were, in most cases, productive about 87% or about 30% of the time in an earlier analysis.

The CDR3 runs 14 residues. V lost 3 bases and J lost 4; bases outside the gene matches: 3. CDR1 is SGDLS and CDR2 is YYNGEE in the germline V gene. The PCR made use of 60 Vbeta and 13 Jbeta primers. The table came from immunoSEQ multiplex PCR; TCRdb's copy has only in-frame clones and leaves some out. Counted here are 110,000 to 150,000 clones, roughly three quarters occurring once; the ten biggest clones make up more than 4.5%. This chain links TRBV9 with TRBJ2-2, with 7 bases aligning to TRBD2. The material sequenced was PBMCs. The TCR comes from a woman aged 45-65 years in good health and CMV-seronegative. CDR3 residues: CASSALAGTGELFF. CDR3 in DNA: TGTGCCAGCAGCGCCTTAGCGGGCACCGGGGAGCTGTTTTTT.